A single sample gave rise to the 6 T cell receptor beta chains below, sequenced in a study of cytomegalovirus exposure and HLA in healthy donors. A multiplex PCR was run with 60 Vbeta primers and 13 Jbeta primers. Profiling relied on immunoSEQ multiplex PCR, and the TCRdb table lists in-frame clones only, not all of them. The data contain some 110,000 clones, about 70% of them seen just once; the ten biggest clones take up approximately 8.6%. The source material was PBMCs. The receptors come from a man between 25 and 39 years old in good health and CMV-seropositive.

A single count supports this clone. The CDR3 nucleotides are TGCGCCAGCAGCTTAAGCGGATCCGTCGAGCAGTACTTC. Protein: CASSLSGSVEQYF. The chain employs TRBV10-2 and TRBJ2-7; TRBD2 is a possible D gene (5 bases). This CDR3 is built from 13 residues. Germline assignment: CDR1 WSHSY and CDR2 SAAADI. V lost 6 bases and J 6 bases, leaving 15 bases between the germline ends.

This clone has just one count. CDR3 sequence (DNA): TGTGCCAGCAGCTTGGCGGTCCCCGGACTAGCGAGCACAGATACGCAGTATTTT. This codes for CASSLAVPGLASTDTQYF. This sequence joins TRBV5-4 and TRBJ2-3; TRBD2 agrees at 9 bases. Germline CDR1 is SGHNT and CDR2 is YYREEE (reference sequence). With 0 bases clipped from V and 0 bases from J, the junction kept 8 bases outside the gene matches. CDR3 length: 18 residues.

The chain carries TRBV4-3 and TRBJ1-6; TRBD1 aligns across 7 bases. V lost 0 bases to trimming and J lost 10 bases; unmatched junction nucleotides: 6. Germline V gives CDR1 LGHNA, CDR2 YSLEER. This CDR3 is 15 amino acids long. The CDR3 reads CASSQEGTGESPLHF. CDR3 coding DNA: TGCGCCAGCAGCCAAGAGGGAACAGGGGAATCACCCCTCCACTTT.

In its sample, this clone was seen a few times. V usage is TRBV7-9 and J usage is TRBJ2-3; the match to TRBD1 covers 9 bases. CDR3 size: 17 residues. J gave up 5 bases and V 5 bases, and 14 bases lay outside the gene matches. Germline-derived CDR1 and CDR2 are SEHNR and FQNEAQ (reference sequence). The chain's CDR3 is CASSPGKGQGKRDTQYF. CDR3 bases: TGTGCCAGCAGCCCAGGAAAAGGACAGGGGAAAAGAGATACGCAGTATTTT.

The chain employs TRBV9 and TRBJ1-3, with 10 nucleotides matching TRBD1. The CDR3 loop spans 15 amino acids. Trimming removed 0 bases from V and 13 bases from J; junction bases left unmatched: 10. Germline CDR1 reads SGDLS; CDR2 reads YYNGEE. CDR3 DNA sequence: TGTGCCAGCAGCGTAGACGGGACAGGGGCGCCGGGGATATATTTT. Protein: CASSVDGTGAPGIYF.

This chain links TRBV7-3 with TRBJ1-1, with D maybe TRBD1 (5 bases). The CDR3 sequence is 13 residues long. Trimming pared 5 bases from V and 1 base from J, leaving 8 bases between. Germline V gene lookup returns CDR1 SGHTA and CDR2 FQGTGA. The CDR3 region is CASSAQGNTEAFF. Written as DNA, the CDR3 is TGTGCCAGCAGCGCTCAGGGGAACACTGAAGCTTTCTTT.